This entry lists 15 T cell receptor beta chains sequenced from one sample in a study of vaccination and CD4 T cells after COVID-19. Treatment reported: roughly ten-day PBMC culture with coronavirus spike peptide pools or control peptides (ViraFEST assay). One should note that the unexposed donor's CD4+ T cells were collected before the COVID-19 pandemic (2011-2018). These receptors are not linked to any known antigen. Sequence data for DNA of cultured CD4+ T cells were generated by the Oncomine TCR Beta short-read assay. TCRdb called the PCR reads again in MiXCR, with one record for every CDR3 protein. The sample comprises around 6,400 distinct CDR3 sequences, less than 65% of which are singletons, and 25% rests with the top ten. Sequencing was carried out using CD4+ T cells from blood, cultured in vitro. These receptors were collected from a human donor in good health.

This clonotype was found once. The CDR3 protein is CSVTNRDRSYNSPLHF. CDR3 sequence (DNA): TGCAGTGTCACTAACAGGGATAGGTCCTATAATTCACCCCTCCACTTT. The V and J genes are TRBV20-1 and TRBJ1-6; D possibly corresponds to TRBD1 (6 bases). CDR1 is DFQATT and CDR2 is SNEGSKA in the germline V gene (reference sequence). There are 16 residues in the CDR3. With 7 bases removed from V and 1 base from J, the gap between germline ends came to 17 bases.

The chain has TRBV20-1 and TRBJ2-3; TRBD2 aligns across 12 bases. Germline values: CDR1 DFQATT, CDR2 SNEGSKA (reference sequence). V was pared by 5 bases and J by 0 bases, with 6 bases of the junction left unmatched. This CDR3 is built from 16 residues. The CDR3 DNA reads TGCAGTGCTCCTCGACTAGCGGGAGATAGCACAGATACGCAGTATTTT. As protein: CSAPRLAGDSTDTQYF.

In its sample, this clonotype was seen a few times. The chain carries TRBV27 and TRBJ2-7; D might be TRBD1 (7 bases). CDR1 is MNHEY and CDR2 is SMNVEV in the germline V gene (reference sequence). Trimming left V 6 bases short and J 6 bases short, with 18 bases between. CDR3 length equals 14 residues. In nucleotides, the CDR3 is TGTGCCAGCAGGTCAAACGACAGGGAGGCCGAGCAGTACTTC. Translating gives CASRSNDREAEQYF.

The chain combines TRBV6-1 with TRBJ1-1; no clear D gene. From germline, CDR1 is MNHNS and CDR2 SASEGT. Trimming removed 6 bases from V and 0 bases from J, with 8 bases in between. The CDR3 sequence is 13 residues long. The DNA of the CDR3 is TGTGCCAGCAGAAGGGTGATGAACACTGAAGCTTTCTTT. Translating gives CASRRVMNTEAFF.

The rearrangement links TRBV5-5 to TRBJ2-7; D possibly corresponds to TRBD1 (5 bases). CDR3 length equals 17 residues. CDR1 and CDR2 (germline): SGHKS, YYEKEE (reference sequence). Between the trimmed V and J ends, which lost 1 base and 3 bases, there was a span of 20 bases. This CDR3 reads CASSLSPETAQLYEQYF. The DNA of the CDR3 is TGTGCCAGCAGCTTGTCGCCCGAGACAGCGCAGCTCTACGAGCAGTACTTC.

This clonotype was seen only a few times. V and J are TRBV19 and TRBJ2-2; 13 bases are a match to TRBD2. This CDR3 is built from 19 residues. Trimming removed 4 bases from V and 0 bases from J; junction bases left unmatched: 8. Looked up from germline, CDR1 is LNHDA and CDR2 is SQIVND (reference sequence). CDR3: CASSTPGLAGATNTGELFF. The CDR3 region has the DNA TGTGCCAGTAGTACGCCCGGACTAGCGGGGGCCACGAACACCGGGGAGCTGTTTTTT.

The genes are TRBV6-5 and TRBJ2-5; either TRBD1 or TRBD2 may fit D (6 bases each). Trimming took off 0 bases at V and 5 bases at J, with 16 bases between the two ends. Germline V CDR1 and CDR2: MNHEY, SVGAGI. The CDR3 has 16 amino acids. This chain's CDR3 is CASSYSSPGASETQYF. The CDR3 coding sequence is TGTGCCAGCAGTTACTCGTCACCGGGGGCCTCTGAGACCCAGTACTTC.

V usage is TRBV20-1 and J usage is TRBJ1-5; possible D gene TRBD1, 5 bases. Germline CDR1 DFQATT, CDR2 SNEGSKA (reference sequence). The CDR3 consists of 15 residues. V was cut by 3 bases and J by 3 bases, with 15 bases left in between. The CDR3 reads CSASQSGAYNQPQHF. CDR3 nucleotide sequence: TGCAGTGCTAGCCAATCCGGGGCCTACAATCAGCCCCAGCATTTT.

This sequence joins TRBV20-1 and TRBJ2-3; D is ambiguous. Germline assignment: CDR1 DFQATT and CDR2 SNEGSKA (reference sequence). V was pared by 4 bases and J by 0 bases, with 14 bases between. This CDR3 contains 15 residues. This chain's CDR3 is CSATRGTVSTDTQYF. The CDR3, as DNA: TGCAGTGCTACCCGAGGAACGGTCAGCACAGATACGCAGTATTTT.

The genes are TRBV20-1 and TRBJ1-5; TRBD1 matches at 9 bases. CDR1 is DFQATT and CDR2 is SNEGSKA in the germline V gene (reference sequence). This CDR3 spans 16 amino acids. V lost 3 bases and J lost 2; bases outside the gene matches: 8. The CDR3, as DNA: TGCAGTGCTAGGCCCTACAGGGGGCAGGGCAATCAGCCCCAGCATTTT. Translation: CSARPYRGQGNQPQHF.

This clonotype is labeled large. This sequence joins TRBV27 and TRBJ2-2, with D possibly matching TRBD2 (5 bases). This CDR3 has 13 amino acids. Germline loops: CDR1 MNHEY, CDR2 SMNVEV (reference sequence). V lost 7 bases, J lost 4 bases, and 10 bases lay in between. The CDR3 here is CASNLRGTGELFF. The CDR3 DNA is TGTGCCAGCAACTTACGGGGCACCGGGGAGCTGTTTTTT.

The rearrangement uses TRBV12-3 or TRBV12-4 and TRBJ1-2, with a possible D match to TRBD1 (6 bases). V was pared by 5 bases and J by 8 bases, with 18 bases between. The CDR3 is 14 amino acids. The CDR3 DNA follows: TGTGCCAGCAGTCCTTACGAGGGGGGAATAGGCTACACCTTC. Protein product: CASSPYEGGIGYTF.

In this sample, this clonotype turned up once. This chain uses TRBV6-2 or TRBV6-3 with TRBJ2-2; 12 bases map to TRBD1. The length of the CDR3 is 18 residues. V trimming: 7 bases; J trimming: 5 bases; junction bases outside the gene matches: 14. Germline V gene lookup returns CDR1 MNHEY and CDR2 SVGEGT. The CDR3 loop is CASIDRDRGRKRTGELFF. The DNA of the CDR3 is TGTGCCAGCATAGACCGGGACAGGGGGCGAAAAAGAACCGGGGAGCTGTTTTTT.

This rearrangement joins TRBV7-2 to TRBJ2-2; a possible D gene is TRBD2 (5 bases). The ends were cut back, 1 base at V and 3 bases at J, with 9 bases in the middle. Germline-derived CDR1 and CDR2 are SGHTA and FQGNSA. The CDR3 sequence is 15 residues long. For the CDR3, the DNA is TGTGCCAGCAGCTTAGGAGCGGTAGACACCGGGGAGCTGTTTTTT. Its protein product is CASSLGAVDTGELFF.

This clonotype was seen more than once but under ten times. The chain joins TRBV6-4 to TRBJ1-6, with unresolved D. Germline CDR1 and CDR2: MRHNA and SNTAGT. V lost 4 bases and J lost 4, with 11 bases in between. There are 15 residues in the CDR3. CDR3 bases: TGTGCCAGCAGTGTTAGAGTCGATTATAATTCACCCCTCCACTTT. It is translated as CASSVRVDYNSPLHF.